Here is one T cell receptor beta chain with its context. This CDR3 contains 17 residues. The ends lost 3 bases at V and 1 base at J; junction bases unmatched: 11. Next came a second PCR, run for about 7 to 12 cycles, which used a sample-barcoded 5' primer along with a J-beta primer mix. One entry per CDR3 protein results from TCRdb running MiXCR on the 5' RACE reads. The sample yields 1.5 million to 2 million distinct CDR3 sequences, just under 50% seen once. This entry belongs to a study of blood T cells in healthy people across ages. The sample consisted of blood. V and J are TRBV12-3 or TRBV12-4 and TRBJ1-2, with 7 bases that match TRBD1. The TCR comes from a woman aged 40 to 50 in good health. The CDR3 nucleotides are TGTGCCAGCAGTTTGATGGACAGGAGAATCCGTAACTATGGCTACACCTTC. It codes for CASSLMDRRIRNYGYTF.